The T cell receptor (beta chain) under discussion was sequenced for a study of T-cell reconstitution after alpha-beta-depleted transplantation in children. Library preparation (for TCRbeta) was performed with unique molecular identifiers. TCRdb processed the PCR reads anew with MiXCR; each CDR3 protein has one entry. The table records fewer than 350,000 distinct CDR3 sequences, around a tenth of them present only once. This clonotype was counted ten times or more. Per germline, CDR1 SEHNR and CDR2 FQNEAQ (reference sequence). The CDR3 loop spans 15 amino acids. Trimming removed 3 bases from V and 7 bases from J; junction bases left unmatched: 6.

Sequenced material: peripheral blood, taken 180 days after TCRalphabeta/CD19-depleted stem cell transplant. This clonotype originated in a male patient between 2 and 10 years old who had a stem cell transplant for chronic granulomatous disease, so the T cells may come from the graft donor. The gene calls are TRBV7-9 and TRBJ2-1; 10 positions match TRBD2. In nucleotides, the CDR3 is TGTGCCAGCAGCTTTAGCGGGAGGACGGCTAATGAGCAGTTCTTC. This sequence encodes CASSFSGRTANEQFF.